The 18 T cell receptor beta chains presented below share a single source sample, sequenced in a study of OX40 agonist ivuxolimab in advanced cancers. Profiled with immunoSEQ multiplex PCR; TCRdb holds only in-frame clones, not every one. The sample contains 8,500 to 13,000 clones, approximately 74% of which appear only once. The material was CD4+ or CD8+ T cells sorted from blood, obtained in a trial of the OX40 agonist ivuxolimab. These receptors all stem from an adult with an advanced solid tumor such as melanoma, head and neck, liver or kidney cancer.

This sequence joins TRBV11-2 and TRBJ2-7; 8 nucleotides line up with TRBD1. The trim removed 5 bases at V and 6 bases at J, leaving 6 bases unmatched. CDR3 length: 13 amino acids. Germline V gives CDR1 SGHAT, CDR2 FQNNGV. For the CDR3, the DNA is TGTGCCAGCAGCGGGCGGACAGGGAGCGAGCAGTACTTC. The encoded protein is CASSGRTGSEQYF.

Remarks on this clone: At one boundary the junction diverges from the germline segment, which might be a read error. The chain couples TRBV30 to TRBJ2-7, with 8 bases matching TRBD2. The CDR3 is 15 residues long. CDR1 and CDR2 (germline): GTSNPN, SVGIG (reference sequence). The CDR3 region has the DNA TGTGCCTCGGGAGGGGCGGAACAGGAAACCCACGAGCAGTCCTTC. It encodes CASGGAEQETHEQSF. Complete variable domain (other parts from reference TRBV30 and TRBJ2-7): SQTIHQWPATLVQPVGSPLSLECTVEGTSNPNLYWYRQAAGRGLQLLFYSVGIGQISSEVPQNLSASRPQDRQFILSSKKLLLSDSGFYLCASGGAEQETHEQSFGPGTRLTVT.

CDR3 in amino acids: CASSQEASGIYEQYF. CDR3 nucleotide sequence: TGCGCCAGCAGCCAAGAGGCTAGCGGGATCTACGAGCAGTACTTC. The chain is built from TRBV4-3 and TRBJ2-7; 9 bases fit TRBD2. The CDR3 runs to 15 residues. Looked up from germline, CDR1 is LGHNA and CDR2 is YSLEER. The V and J ends lost 0 bases and 3 bases, in that order; junction bases with no gene match: 3.

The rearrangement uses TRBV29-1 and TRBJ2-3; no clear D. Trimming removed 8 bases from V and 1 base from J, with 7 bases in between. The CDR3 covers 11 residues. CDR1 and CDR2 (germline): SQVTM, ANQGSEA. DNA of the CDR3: TGCAGCCCCCTGGGCACAGATACGCAGTATTTT. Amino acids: CSPLGTDTQYF.

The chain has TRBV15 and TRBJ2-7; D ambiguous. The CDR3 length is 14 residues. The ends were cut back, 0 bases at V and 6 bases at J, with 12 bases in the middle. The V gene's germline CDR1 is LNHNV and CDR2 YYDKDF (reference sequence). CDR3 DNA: TGTGCCACCAGCAGAGATTTATCGGTCGGCGAGCAGTACTTC. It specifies CATSRDLSVGEQYF.

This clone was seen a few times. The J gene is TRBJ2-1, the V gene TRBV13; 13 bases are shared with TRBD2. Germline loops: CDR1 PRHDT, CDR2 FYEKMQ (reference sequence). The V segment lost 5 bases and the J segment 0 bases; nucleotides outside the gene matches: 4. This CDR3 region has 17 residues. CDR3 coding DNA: TGTGCCAGCAGCCCTAGACTAGCGGGAGGCTCCTACAATGAGCAGTTCTTC. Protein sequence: CASSPRLAGGSYNEQFF.

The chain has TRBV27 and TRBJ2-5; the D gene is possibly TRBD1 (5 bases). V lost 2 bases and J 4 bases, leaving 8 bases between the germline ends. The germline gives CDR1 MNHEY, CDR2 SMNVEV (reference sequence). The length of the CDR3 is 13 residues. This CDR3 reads CASSLDRGETQYF. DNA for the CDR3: TGTGCCAGCAGTTTAGATAGGGGAGAGACCCAGTACTTC.

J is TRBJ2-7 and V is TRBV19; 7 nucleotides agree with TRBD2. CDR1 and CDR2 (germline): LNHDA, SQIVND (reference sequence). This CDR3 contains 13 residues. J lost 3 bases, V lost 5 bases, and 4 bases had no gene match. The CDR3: CASSETSSYEQYF. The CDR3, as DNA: TGTGCCAGTAGTGAGACTAGCAGCTACGAGCAGTACTTC.

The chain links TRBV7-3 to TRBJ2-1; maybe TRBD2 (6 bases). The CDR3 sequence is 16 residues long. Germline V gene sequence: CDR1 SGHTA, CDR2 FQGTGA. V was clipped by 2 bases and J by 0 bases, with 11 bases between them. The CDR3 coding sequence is TGTGCCAGCAGCTTAGATAGCGGTAGCTCCTACAATGAGCAGTTCTTC. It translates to CASSLDSGSSYNEQFF.

The CDR3 bases are TGTGCCAGCAGCTTAAATGTCGCGAACACCGGGGAGCTGTTTTTT. This codes for CASSLNVANTGELFF. V and J are TRBV7-3 and TRBJ2-2; D gene uncertain. The CDR3 has 15 amino acids. The V gene's germline CDR1 is SGHTA and CDR2 FQGTGA. V was cut by 1 base and J by 0 bases, with 6 bases left in between.

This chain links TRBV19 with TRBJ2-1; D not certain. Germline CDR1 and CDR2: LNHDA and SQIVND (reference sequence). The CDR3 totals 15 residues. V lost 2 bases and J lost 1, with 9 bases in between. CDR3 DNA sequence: TGTGCCAGTAGTATACTGGGCGCGTCCTACAATGAGCAGTTCTTC. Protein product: CASSILGASYNEQFF.

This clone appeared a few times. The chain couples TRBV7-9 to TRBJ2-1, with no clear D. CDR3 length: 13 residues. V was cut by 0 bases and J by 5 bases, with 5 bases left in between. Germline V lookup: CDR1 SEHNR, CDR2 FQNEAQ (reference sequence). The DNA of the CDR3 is TGTGCCAGCAGCTTAGCCAGAAACAATGAGCAGTTCTTC. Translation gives CASSLARNNEQFF.

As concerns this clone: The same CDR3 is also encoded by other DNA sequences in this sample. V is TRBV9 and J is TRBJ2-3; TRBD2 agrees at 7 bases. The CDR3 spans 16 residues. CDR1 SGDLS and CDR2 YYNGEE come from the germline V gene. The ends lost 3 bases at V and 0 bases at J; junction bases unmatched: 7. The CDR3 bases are TGTGCCAGCAGCGCCTACTGGGGGGGGAGCACAGATACGCAGTATTTT. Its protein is CASSAYWGGSTDTQYF.

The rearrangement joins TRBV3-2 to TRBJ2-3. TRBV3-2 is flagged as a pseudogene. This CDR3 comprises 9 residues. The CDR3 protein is CASRDTQYF. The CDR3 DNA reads TGTGCCAGCAGGGATACGCAGTATTTT.

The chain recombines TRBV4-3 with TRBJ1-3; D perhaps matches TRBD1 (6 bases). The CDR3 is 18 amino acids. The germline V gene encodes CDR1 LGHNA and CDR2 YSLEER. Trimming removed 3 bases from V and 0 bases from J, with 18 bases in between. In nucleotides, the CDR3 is TGCGCCAGCAGCCAGGACCAGTCCGGGACATCCTCTGGAAACACCATATATTTT. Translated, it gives CASSQDQSGTSSGNTIYF.

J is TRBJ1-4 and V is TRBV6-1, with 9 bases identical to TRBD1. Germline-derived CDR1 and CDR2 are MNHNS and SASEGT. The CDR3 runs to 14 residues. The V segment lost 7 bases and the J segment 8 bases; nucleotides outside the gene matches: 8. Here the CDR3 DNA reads TGTGCCAGCAAGGGGACAGGGCTTGGGGAAAAACTGTTTTTT. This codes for CASKGTGLGEKLFF.

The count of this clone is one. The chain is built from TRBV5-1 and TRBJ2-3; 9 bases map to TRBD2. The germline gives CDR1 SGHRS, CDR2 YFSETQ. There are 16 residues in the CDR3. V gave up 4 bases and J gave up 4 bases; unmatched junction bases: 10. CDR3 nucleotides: TGCGCCAGCAGCGACCTGGGAGCGGGAGGCGCAGATACGCAGTATTTT. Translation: CASSDLGAGGADTQYF. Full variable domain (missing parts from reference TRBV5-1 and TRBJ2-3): KAGVTQTPRYLIKTRGQQVTLSCSPISGHRSVSWYQQTPGQGLQFLFEYFSETQRNKGNFPGRFSGRQFSNSRSEMNVSTLELGDSALYLCASSDLGAGGADTQYFGPGTRLTVL.

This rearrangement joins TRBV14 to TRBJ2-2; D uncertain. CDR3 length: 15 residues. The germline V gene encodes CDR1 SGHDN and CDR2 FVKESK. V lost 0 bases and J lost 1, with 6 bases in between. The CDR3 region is CASSQDDLNTGELFF. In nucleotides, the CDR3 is TGTGCCAGCAGCCAAGATGACTTGAACACCGGGGAGCTGTTTTTT.